These 12 T cell receptor beta chains came from one sample sequenced in a study of early T cells in non-severe SARS-CoV-2 infection. TCRdb reanalysed the 5' RACE reads using MiXCR and keeps one entry per CDR3 protein. Of roughly 51,000 distinct CDR3 sequences listed, 11% are singletons. Sample: whole blood. The receptors come from an adult who was a healthcare worker with PCR-confirmed SARS-CoV-2 infection or an uninfected control (not recorded which).

This clonotype was counted many times. J is TRBJ1-5 and V is TRBV27, with 9 bases that match TRBD1. This CDR3 is built from 15 residues. Germline V gene sequence: CDR1 MNHEY, CDR2 SMNVEV (reference sequence). With V trimmed by 7 bases and J by 0 bases, 4 bases remained unmatched. The CDR3 DNA is TGTGCCAGCAAGGACAGGGGTTATAGCAATCAGCCCCAGCATTTT. It is translated as CASKDRGYSNQPQHF.

This clonotype was observed at least ten times. The V and J genes are TRBV12-3 or TRBV12-4 and TRBJ2-5; unclear D gene. Trimming took off 3 bases at V and 1 base at J, with 9 bases between the two ends. The CDR3 totals 14 residues. The CDR3 loop is CASSLVTTQETQYF. DNA of the CDR3: TGTGCCAGCAGTTTGGTCACGACCCAAGAGACCCAGTACTTC.

A few counts support this clonotype. The chain is built from TRBV6-1 and TRBJ2-3; 15 bases line up with TRBD2. V shed 6 bases, J shed 6 bases, and the junction held 7 bases outside the gene matches. CDR1 MNHNS and CDR2 SASEGT come from the germline V gene. The CDR3 loop spans 16 amino acids. The CDR3 DNA sequence: TGTGCCAGCAGCAGGACTAGCGGGGGGGCAATTGATACGCAGTATTTT. The encoded protein is CASSRTSGGAIDTQYF.

A few counts support this clonotype. The rearrangement joins TRBV30 to TRBJ2-7; D not resolved. V lost 0 bases and J 4 bases, leaving 4 bases between the germline ends. The CDR3 has 11 residues. Per the germline V gene, CDR1 is GTSNPN and CDR2 is SVGIG (reference sequence). DNA for the CDR3: TGTGCCTGGAGTGTATTGTACGAGCAGTACTTC. It yields the protein CAWSVLYEQYF.

This clonotype was counted many times. This chain joins TRBV20-1 and TRBJ2-7; possible D gene TRBD1, 6 bases. CDR1 is DFQATT, CDR2 SNEGSKA, per germline (reference sequence). Trimming stripped 6 bases from V and 0 bases from J, with 18 bases between. The CDR3 consists of 15 residues. Here the CDR3 reads CSATPRGHNSYEQYF. The CDR3 region has the DNA TGCAGTGCAACCCCGAGGGGACACAACTCCTACGAGCAGTACTTC.

This clonotype was seen repeatedly, ten times or more. The gene calls are TRBV7-6 and TRBJ1-2, with a weak D call TRBD1 (5 bases). V gave up 11 bases and J gave up 6 bases, with 22 bases separating them. Germline CDR1 SGHVS, CDR2 FNYEAQ. The length of the CDR3 is 14 residues. CDR3 protein: CAVILSGGVDGYTF. CDR3 DNA sequence: TGTGCCGTGATCCTCAGCGGGGGGGTCGATGGCTACACCTTC.

The chain carries TRBV6-6 and TRBJ1-5; D gene ambiguous. Germline-derived CDR1 and CDR2 are MNHNY and SVGAGI (reference sequence). The CDR3 sequence is 13 residues long. Trimming pared 2 bases from V and 2 bases from J, leaving 4 bases between. CDR3 loop: CASSYGGNQPQHF. CDR3 bases: TGTGCCAGCAGTTACGGGGGCAATCAGCCCCAGCATTTT.

A few counts support this clonotype. Germline is not matched at one junction end, which may reflect a read error. The chain links TRBV29-1 to TRBJ2-1; 15 bases map to TRBD2. Germline V lookup: CDR1 SQVTM, CDR2 ANQGSEA. The CDR3 spans 12 residues. The CDR3 nucleotides are TGCAGCGTTGAAAGGACTAGCGGGAGGGGAGTCTTC. The encoded protein is CSVERTSGRGVF.

The gene calls are TRBV29-1 and TRBJ2-2; D gene unclear. Germline CDR1 SQVTM, CDR2 ANQGSEA. The CDR3 is 13 amino acids. Between the trimmed V and J ends, which lost 4 bases and 0 bases, there was a span of 6 bases. The CDR3 region has the DNA TGCAGCGTTGGAAGGTCGAACACCGGGGAGCTGTTTTTT. This sequence encodes CSVGRSNTGELFF.

This clonotype was recorded at least ten times. V gene TRBV5-1 combines with J gene TRBJ2-6; 7 nucleotides align to TRBD1. Trimming at V came to 4 bases and at J to 0 bases, leaving 10 bases not matched to a gene. There are 18 residues in the CDR3. CDR1 is SGHRS, CDR2 YFSETQ, per germline. In DNA, the CDR3 is TGCGCCAGCAGCCCCTGGGACAGCTCCTTCTCTGGGGCCAACGTCCTGACTTTC. Translation: CASSPWDSSFSGANVLTF.

This clonotype was seen repeatedly, ten times or more. The J gene is TRBJ2-2, the V gene TRBV7-9; the match to TRBD2 covers 7 bases. Germline values: CDR1 SEHNR, CDR2 FQNEAQ (reference sequence). With V trimmed by 1 base and J by 0 bases, 5 bases remained unmatched. CDR3 length: 17 amino acids. In nucleotides, the CDR3 is TGTGCCAGCAGCTTAGGGACTAGAAAATCGAACACCGGGGAGCTGTTTTTT. Translating it yields CASSLGTRKSNTGELFF.

This clonotype was recorded at least ten times. The chain has TRBV4-1 and TRBJ1-5; TRBD1 is a possible D gene (5 bases). Germline V gene data show CDR1 as MGHRA and CDR2 as YSYEKL. Between the trimmed V and J ends, which lost 4 bases and 5 bases, there was a span of 12 bases. This CDR3 is built from 14 residues. The CDR3 here is CASSLWGFHQPQHF. CDR3 sequence (DNA): TGCGCCAGCAGCCTTTGGGGGTTTCATCAGCCCCAGCATTTT.